The 24 T cell receptor beta chains listed next were all sequenced from one sample in a study of OX40 agonist ivuxolimab in advanced cancers. This table comes from immunoSEQ multiplex PCR, and its TCRdb copy is limited to in-frame clones, with some not included. Seen here are tens of thousands of clones, roughly 84% observed once, and the top ten hold less than 45%. The sequenced sample was CD4+ or CD8+ T cells sorted from blood, obtained in a trial of the OX40 agonist ivuxolimab. These receptors all come from an adult with an advanced solid tumor such as melanoma, head and neck, liver or kidney cancer.

This rearrangement joins TRBV28 to TRBJ1-3; 7 positions match TRBD1. The CDR3 is made up of 14 amino acids. V lost 6 bases, J lost 2 bases, and 4 bases stayed unmatched. Germline loops: CDR1 MDHEN, CDR2 SYDVKM. The CDR3 here is CASRLGGAGNTIYF. Written as DNA, the CDR3 is TGTGCCAGCAGGTTAGGGGGCGCTGGAAACACCATATATTTT.

The genes are TRBV5-4 and TRBJ1-6, with unresolved D. Germline V gene lookup returns CDR1 SGHNT and CDR2 YYREEE (reference sequence). V was shortened by 0 bases and J by 5 bases, with 9 bases between the two germline ends. The CDR3 runs 15 residues. The CDR3 coding sequence is TGTGCCAGCAGCTTGGTTGGGATAGATAATTCACCCCTCCACTTT. The encoded protein is CASSLVGIDNSPLHF. The full variable domain, its missing parts supplied by reference TRBV5-4 and TRBJ1-6, is ETGVTQSPTHLIKTRGQQVTLRCSSQSGHNTVSWYQQALGQGPQFIFQYYREEENGRGNFPPRFSGLQFPNYSSELNVNALELDDSALYLCASSLVGIDNSPLHFGNGTRLTVT.

The J gene is TRBJ2-7, the V gene TRBV7-6; 10 nucleotides align to TRBD1. There are 12 residues in the CDR3. Germline CDR1 and CDR2: SGHVS and FNYEAQ. The V gene end was trimmed by 4 bases and the J gene end by 6 bases; junction bases not matched to a gene: 0. The DNA for the CDR3 is TGTGCCAGCAGCTGGACAGGGGGCGAGCAGTACTTC. It translates to CASSWTGGEQYF. The full variable domain, its missing parts supplied by reference TRBV7-6 and TRBJ2-7, is GAGVSQSPRYKVTKRGQDVALRCDPISGHVSLYWYRQALGQGPEFLTYFNYEAQQDKSGLPNDRFSAERPEGSISTLTIQRTEQRDSAMYRCASSWTGGEQYFGPGTRLTVT.

The genes are TRBV7-9 and TRBJ2-5; 10 positions agree with TRBD2. The V gene end was trimmed by 5 bases and the J gene end by 7 bases; junction bases not matched to a gene: 10. Germline V lookup: CDR1 SEHNR, CDR2 FQNEAQ (reference sequence). This CDR3 region has 15 residues. This chain's CDR3 is CASSPTLLAGTTQYF. DNA for the CDR3: TGTGCCAGCAGCCCCACCCTACTAGCGGGGACGACCCAGTACTTC.

The chain carries TRBV7-7 and TRBJ2-7; D call uncertain. This CDR3 contains 13 residues. The germline V gene has CDR1 SSHAT and CDR2 FNYEAQ (reference sequence). The V gene lost 8 bases and the J gene lost 1 base, with 12 bases spanning the gap. As DNA, the CDR3 is TGTGCCAGCTCTCTCTCCGAGTCCTACGAGCAGTACTTC. It yields the protein CASSLSESYEQYF.

V and J are TRBV25-1 and TRBJ2-2; D unresolved. The CDR3 contains 15 residues. The V gene lost 1 base and the J gene lost 8 bases, with 14 bases spanning the gap. Germline CDR1 is MGHDK and CDR2 is SYGVNS. The CDR3 bases are TGTGCCAGCAGTGAATCTGTGGCAGTCGTAGGGGAGCTGTTTTTT. Translating gives CASSESVAVVGELFF. Looking up the rest from reference TRBV25-1 and TRBJ2-2 gives the full variable domain: EADIYQTPRYLVIGTGKKITLECSQTMGHDKMYWYQQDPGMELHLIHYSYGVNSTEKGDLSSESTVSRIRTEHFPLTLESARPSHTSQYLCASSESVAVVGELFFGEGSRLTVL.

The chain has TRBV7-6 and TRBJ2-2, with 7 bases aligning to TRBD2. CDR3 length: 15 amino acids. V lost 7 bases to trimming and J lost 6 bases; unmatched junction nucleotides: 11. CDR1 SGHVS and CDR2 FNYEAQ come from the germline V gene. The CDR3 is CASTQGRGAPGELFF. CDR3 nucleotide sequence: TGTGCCAGCACCCAAGGGAGGGGCGCGCCCGGGGAGCTGTTTTTT.

V and J are TRBV29-1 and TRBJ2-1, with no clear D. The CDR3 length is 15 residues. Germline lookup yields CDR1 SQVTM and CDR2 ANQGSEA. Trimming stripped 4 bases from V and 1 base from J, with 14 bases between. CDR3 in DNA: TGCAGCGTTGTAAATTCCGGTTCTTCCTACAATGAGCAGTTCTTC. Translation: CSVVNSGSSYNEQFF.

The chain carries TRBV27 and TRBJ2-1; possible D gene TRBD2, 6 bases. Trimming cost V 4 bases and J 9 bases, with 19 bases left between them. From germline, CDR1 is MNHEY and CDR2 SMNVEV (reference sequence). The CDR3 is made up of 15 amino acids. The CDR3 loop is CASSSRDGVGGEQFF. In nucleotides, the CDR3 is TGTGCCAGCAGTTCGCGGGACGGAGTGGGGGGTGAGCAGTTCTTC.

The genes are TRBV11-2 and TRBJ1-2; weak D call: TRBD1 (6 bases). The CDR3 contains 14 residues. The germline CDR1 and CDR2 sequences are SGHAT and FQNNGV. V shed 5 bases and J shed 2 bases, with 12 bases lying between them. DNA for the CDR3: TGTGCCAGCAGCCCCCCGGGGGCGAACTATGGCTACACCTTC. Its protein is CASSPPGANYGYTF.

The chain carries TRBV27 and TRBJ2-7, with D tentatively TRBD1 or TRBD2 (7 bases each). V was clipped by 5 bases and J by 1 base, with 18 bases between them. Per germline, CDR1 MNHEY and CDR2 SMNVEV (reference sequence). The CDR3 is made up of 16 amino acids. This chain's CDR3 is CASSVQTGDYSYEQYF. The CDR3 DNA is TGTGCCAGCAGTGTTCAAACAGGGGACTATTCCTACGAGCAGTACTTC.

This sequence joins TRBV2 and TRBJ2-2; TRBD1 is a possible D gene (6 bases). The germline gives CDR1 SNHLY, CDR2 FYNNEI. The CDR3 sequence is 12 residues long. V was cut by 7 bases and J by 7 bases, with 10 bases left in between. The CDR3 is CASTQGRGELFF. CDR3 DNA: TGTGCCAGCACACAGGGACGCGGGGAGCTGTTTTTT.

This clone has more than one count but fewer than ten. This chain links TRBV5-5 with TRBJ2-7; D gene ambiguous. Germline V gives CDR1 SGHKS, CDR2 YYEKEE (reference sequence). V lost 1 base and J 0 bases, leaving 8 bases between the germline ends. The CDR3 spans 14 residues. CDR3 loop: CASSLLVTSYEQYF. The CDR3, as DNA: TGTGCCAGCAGCTTGTTGGTGACCTCCTACGAGCAGTACTTC. The full variable domain, rest sourced from reference TRBV5-5 and TRBJ2-7, is DAGVTQSPTHLIKTRGQQVTLRCSPISGHKSVSWYQQVLGQGPQFIFQYYEKEERGRGNFPDRFSARQFPNYSSELNVNALLLGDSALYLCASSLLVTSYEQYFGPGTRLTVT.

The gene calls are TRBV27 and TRBJ2-1; D perhaps matches TRBD2 (7 bases). The CDR3 has 16 amino acids. Trimming cost V 4 bases and J 5 bases, with 18 bases left between them. Germline V gives CDR1 MNHEY, CDR2 SMNVEV (reference sequence). CDR3 sequence: CASSSLRGANDNEQFF. As DNA, the CDR3 is TGTGCCAGCAGTTCCCTCCGGGGGGCCAACGACAATGAGCAGTTCTTC.

This clone was detected only a few times. The rearrangement links TRBV30 to TRBJ2-7; 7 nucleotides agree with TRBD1. Trimming at V came to 5 bases and at J to 2 bases, leaving 0 bases not matched to a gene. Germline V lookup: CDR1 GTSNPN, CDR2 SVGIG (reference sequence). CDR3 length: 11 residues. In DNA, the CDR3 is TGTGCCTGGGACAGGGCCTACGAGCAGTACTTC. Amino acid sequence: CAWDRAYEQYF.

The V gene is TRBV29-1, the J gene TRBJ2-1, with 7 bases lining up with TRBD1. CDR1 is SQVTM and CDR2 is ANQGSEA in the germline V gene. This CDR3 is built from 14 residues. Trimming at V came to 7 bases and at J to 10 bases, leaving 16 bases not matched to a gene. CDR3 residues: CSAVGQVIQNEQFF. The CDR3 DNA reads as TGCAGCGCCGTTGGACAGGTAATACAGAACGAGCAGTTCTTC.

This chain joins TRBV10-2 and TRBJ1-5; D gene uncertain. Germline assignment: CDR1 WSHSY and CDR2 SAAADI. CDR3 length equals 14 residues. V lost 0 bases to trimming and J lost 7 bases, with 10 bases between them. This chain's CDR3 is CASSESDFRQPQHF. DNA of the CDR3: TGCGCCAGCAGTGAGTCGGACTTCCGGCAGCCCCAGCATTTT.

This chain links TRBV5-1 with TRBJ1-4; D possibly corresponds to TRBD1 (6 bases). This CDR3 is built from 15 residues. The germline V gene has CDR1 SGHRS and CDR2 YFSETQ. V was pared by 0 bases and J by 7 bases, with 13 bases between. Here the CDR3 DNA reads TGCGCCAGCAGCTTGGAGGGGGGTACGGGTGAAAAACTGTTTTTT. It is translated as CASSLEGGTGEKLFF.

J is TRBJ2-7 and V is TRBV9, with a tentative D call TRBD1 (6 bases). The CDR3 runs to 14 residues. Per germline, CDR1 SGDLS and CDR2 YYNGEE. Deletions cut 4 bases from V and 0 bases from J, with 11 bases between. In DNA form, the CDR3 reads TGTGCCAGCAGCCCCCCAGGGGTCTCCTACGAGCAGTACTTC. Encoded protein: CASSPPGVSYEQYF.

The gene calls are TRBV28 and TRBJ1-2; 10 nucleotides match TRBD1. From germline, CDR1 is MDHEN and CDR2 SYDVKM. The length of the CDR3 is 14 residues. The ends lost 6 bases at V and 8 bases at J; junction bases unmatched: 9. CDR3 nucleotides: TGTGCCAGCAGCCTCCCCGGGACAGGGGTGGGCTACACCTTC. It encodes CASSLPGTGVGYTF.

The CDR3 DNA reads as TGTGCCAGCAGTTATATGCTGAACACTGAAGCTTTCTTT. Encoded protein: CASSYMLNTEAFF. The chain carries TRBV2 and TRBJ1-1, with D unresolved. V was shortened by 5 bases and J by 0 bases, with 7 bases between the two germline ends. Germline CDR1 SNHLY, CDR2 FYNNEI. The CDR3 totals 13 residues.

The chain links TRBV29-1 to TRBJ1-1; a weak D match, TRBD1 (6 bases). The CDR3 runs to 12 residues. The germline CDR1 and CDR2 sequences are SQVTM and ANQGSEA. Trimming took off 7 bases at V and 4 bases at J, with 13 bases between the two ends. The CDR3 protein is CSGTRGSTEAFF. In nucleotides, the CDR3 is TGCAGCGGCACCAGGGGCTCCACTGAAGCTTTCTTT.

This clone was seen only once. This chain connects TRBV6-6 to TRBJ2-1; 9 nucleotides match TRBD2. Trimming removed 5 bases from V and 0 bases from J; junction bases left unmatched: 5. Germline V CDR1 and CDR2: MNHNY, SVGAGI (reference sequence). CDR3 length: 16 residues. The CDR3: CASSSISGSSYNEQFF. DNA of the CDR3: TGTGCCAGCAGTAGTATTAGCGGGAGCTCCTACAATGAGCAGTTCTTC.

This clone was seen a few times. The chain links TRBV9 to TRBJ2-1, with D maybe TRBD1 (5 bases). The V gene's germline CDR1 is SGDLS and CDR2 YYNGEE. Trimming took off 4 bases at V and 8 bases at J, with 16 bases between the two ends. This CDR3 comprises 14 residues. The CDR3 is CASSFRLGRDEQFF. CDR3 DNA: TGTGCCAGCAGCTTCCGATTGGGGCGCGATGAGCAGTTCTTC.